This record looks at one TCR beta chain sequence and its context. The data derive from a study of blood T cell repertoires in COVID-19. The wider study: Material from acute and convalescent COVID-19 was sourced from the United States, Italy and Spain.

This CDR3 is built from 16 residues. In germline, CDR1 is MNHNY, CDR2 SVGAGI (reference sequence). V gave up 1 base and J gave up 1 base, with 14 bases separating them. The authors' processing: Estimation of nucleated cell counts was performed using reference gene primer amplification. The protocol was immunoSEQ multiplex PCR, while the TCRdb copy is restricted to in-frame clones and leaves out a portion. The V and J calls and clone size come from that table; D and trimming were worked out from the DNA. The profile shows approximately 150,000 clones, over 80% of them singletons. This TCR was recovered from a human donor in a cohort sampled during active COVID-19. This chain uses TRBV6-6 with TRBJ2-7; possibly TRBD1 for D (6 bases). Sequencing was carried out using peripheral blood. The DNA of the CDR3 is TGTGCCAGCAGTTACTTCCCCGGGACAATGTCCTACGAGCAGTACTTC. Protein: CASSYFPGTMSYEQYF.